Listed here are 20 T cell receptor beta chains from one sample, sequenced in a study of early T cells in non-severe SARS-CoV-2 infection. One entry per CDR3 protein results from TCRdb running MiXCR on the 5' RACE reads. The data contain 30,000 to 35,000 distinct CDR3 sequences, about 4.5% of them singletons. Input material: whole blood. These receptors were collected from an adult who was a healthcare worker with PCR-confirmed SARS-CoV-2 infection or an uninfected control (not recorded which).

This clonotype was observed at least ten times. This rearrangement joins TRBV7-8 to TRBJ1-3; D unclear. CDR3 length: 16 residues. Trimming removed 0 bases at V and 0 bases at J, with 9 bases between. Germline CDR1 is SGHVS and CDR2 is FQNEAQ. The CDR3 loop is CASSLAGGTSGNTIYF. The CDR3 bases are TGTGCCAGCAGCTTAGCTGGAGGTACCTCTGGAAACACCATATATTTT.

The chain uses TRBV20-1 and TRBJ1-5; D not resolved. V lost 6 bases to trimming and J lost 9 bases, with 12 bases between them. From germline, CDR1 is DFQATT and CDR2 SNEGSKA (reference sequence). The CDR3 is 11 amino acids. The CDR3 here is CSAGGVGPQHF. The CDR3 DNA is TGCAGTGCAGGTGGGGTTGGGCCCCAGCATTTT.

This clonotype was seen repeatedly, ten times or more. J is TRBJ2-5 and V is TRBV7-2; perhaps TRBD2 as D (5 bases). Per germline, CDR1 SGHTA and CDR2 FQGNSA. V lost 1 base to trimming and J lost 1 base, with 7 bases between them. The CDR3 is made up of 14 amino acids. CDR3 residues: CASSLGGAQETQYF. The CDR3 region has the DNA TGTGCCAGCAGCTTAGGGGGAGCCCAAGAGACCCAGTACTTC. Together with reference TRBV7-2 and TRBJ2-5, the CDR3 gives the full variable domain: GAGVSQSPSNKVTEKGKDVELRCDPISGHTALYWYRQSLGQGLEFLIYFQGNSAPDKSGLPSDRFSAERTGGSVSTLTIQRTQQEDSAVYLCASSLGGAQETQYFGPGTRLLVL.

This clonotype was recorded many times. J is TRBJ1-2 and V is TRBV6-5, with 10 bases fitting TRBD1. The length of the CDR3 is 13 residues. The germline V gene encodes CDR1 MNHEY and CDR2 SVGAGI. With 2 bases clipped from V and 10 bases from J, the junction kept 4 bases outside the gene matches. CDR3 in amino acids: CASSYIGQGDYTF. Written as DNA, the CDR3 is TGTGCCAGCAGTTACATCGGACAGGGGGACTACACCTTC.

This clonotype showed up many times. CDR3 sequence reads: CASSLETISNSPLHF. The DNA for the CDR3 is TGTGCCAGCAGCTTAGAGACGATAAGTAATTCACCCCTCCACTTT. The chain carries TRBV7-2 and TRBJ1-6, with no clear D. V was pared by 1 base and J by 6 bases, with 10 bases between. Germline loops: CDR1 SGHTA, CDR2 FQGNSA. CDR3 length: 15 amino acids.

This clonotype was counted many times. This chain joins TRBV6-2 or TRBV6-3 and TRBJ1-1, with D uncertain. This CDR3 has 12 residues. Germline V gene lookup returns CDR1 MNHEY and CDR2 SVGEGT. V shed 7 bases and J shed 0 bases, with 6 bases lying between them. CDR3 loop: CASTRLNTEAFF. The CDR3 DNA reads as TGTGCCAGCACGAGGCTGAACACTGAAGCTTTCTTT.

The chain carries TRBV7-2 and TRBJ2-3; D might be TRBD1 or TRBD2, each matching 6 bases. Germline assignment: CDR1 SGHTA and CDR2 FQGNSA. CDR3 size: 13 residues. V was clipped by 1 base and J by 8 bases, with 10 bases between them. CDR3 amino acids: CASSLDRGRTQYF. CDR3 coding DNA: TGTGCCAGCAGCTTAGATCGGGGGCGTACGCAGTATTTT.

V usage is TRBV18 and J usage is TRBJ2-5, with 7 bases lining up with TRBD1. V lost 3 bases and J lost 1; bases outside the gene matches: 5. This CDR3 region has 15 residues. Germline V gene sequence: CDR1 KGHSH, CDR2 LQKENI. For the CDR3, the DNA is TGTGCCAGCTCACCGCTCGGGACAGCCCAAGAGACCCAGTACTTC. Its protein product is CASSPLGTAQETQYF.

This chain links TRBV11-2 with TRBJ2-2; the D is unclear. The CDR3 contains 12 residues. Germline CDR1 is SGHAT and CDR2 is FQNNGV. Trimming pared 5 bases from V and 2 bases from J, leaving 3 bases between. CDR3 sequence (DNA): TGTGCCAGCAGCCCAAACACCGGGGAGCTGTTTTTT. This codes for CASSPNTGELFF.

This clonotype was detected ten times or more. J is TRBJ2-7 and V is TRBV12-3 or TRBV12-4, with 11 bases lining up with TRBD1. The V gene end was trimmed by 5 bases and the J gene end by 2 bases; junction bases not matched to a gene: 2. This CDR3 contains 14 residues. The CDR3 protein is CASSQGQGAYEQYF. CDR3 nucleotide sequence: TGTGCCAGCAGTCAGGGACAGGGGGCCTACGAGCAGTACTTC.

At least ten counts were recorded for this clonotype. The V gene is TRBV20-1, the J gene TRBJ2-3; 10 bases agree with TRBD2. Losses at the gene ends were 5 bases for V and 7 bases for J; bases not matched to a gene: 12. Germline values: CDR1 DFQATT, CDR2 SNEGSKA (reference sequence). The CDR3 covers 15 residues. The CDR3 spells CSAWTSGGVKNTQYF. In nucleotides, the CDR3 is TGCAGTGCTTGGACTAGCGGAGGGGTAAAGAATACGCAGTATTTT.

Worth noting for this clonotype: The junction does not match germline at one end; this may be a read error. This rearrangement joins TRBV6-5 to TRBJ1-1; D gene ambiguous. The CDR3 covers 13 residues. Germline lookup yields CDR1 MNHEY and CDR2 SVGAGI. The DNA of the CDR3 is TGTGTCAGCAGTACCGACGGGAACACTGAAGCTTTCTTT. Residues: CVSSTDGNTEAFF.

The chain employs TRBV9 and TRBJ2-1, with D possibly being TRBD1 or TRBD2 (5 bases each). The V end was cut by 0 bases, the J end by 5 bases, with 12 bases between. The length of the CDR3 is 15 residues. Germline CDR1 SGDLS, CDR2 YYNGEE. CDR3 DNA: TGTGCCAGCAGCGTAGTTGGGGACGTTAACAATGAGCAGTTCTTC. Protein sequence: CASSVVGDVNNEQFF.

This clonotype was observed at least ten times. The chain carries TRBV6-2 or TRBV6-3 and TRBJ1-5, with D unclear. This CDR3 region has 12 residues. Trimming cost V 6 bases and J 0 bases, with 3 bases left between them. Germline V lookup: CDR1 MNHEY, CDR2 SVGEGT. For the CDR3, the DNA is TGTGCCAGCAGAGATAGCAATCAGCCCCAGCATTTT. Protein: CASRDSNQPQHF.

This clonotype has only a few counts. CDR3 region: CSARRDTSISTDTQYF. In DNA, the CDR3 is TGCAGTGCTAGGCGGGACACCTCCATTAGCACAGATACGCAGTATTTT. V gene TRBV20-1 combines with J gene TRBJ2-3, with D perhaps assigned TRBD1 or TRBD2 (6 bases each). V lost 3 bases and J lost 0, with 16 bases in between. This CDR3 spans 16 amino acids. Germline V lookup: CDR1 DFQATT, CDR2 SNEGSKA (reference sequence).

The V gene is TRBV7-2, the J gene TRBJ1-2; D might be TRBD1 (5 bases). The CDR3 covers 14 residues. Germline loops: CDR1 SGHTA, CDR2 FQGNSA. Trimming took 6 bases from V and 1 from J, leaving 12 bases between them. CDR3 region: CASSPWGFNYGYTF. The CDR3 region has the DNA TGTGCCAGCAGTCCCTGGGGGTTTAACTATGGCTACACCTTC. Using reference TRBV7-2 and TRBJ1-2 for the parts outside the CDR3, the full variable domain is GAGVSQSPSNKVTEKGKDVELRCDPISGHTALYWYRQSLGQGLEFLIYFQGNSAPDKSGLPSDRFSAERTGGSVSTLTIQRTQQEDSAVYLCASSPWGFNYGYTFGSGTRLTVV.

A few counts support this clonotype. The V gene is TRBV6-2 or TRBV6-3, the J gene TRBJ2-3; D unresolved. The CDR3 spans 13 residues. Trimming removed 2 bases at V and 1 base at J, with 4 bases between. Per germline, CDR1 MNHEY and CDR2 SVGEGT. The DNA for the CDR3 is TGTGCCAGCAGTTACGACGGCACAGATACGCAGTATTTT. Its protein is CASSYDGTDTQYF.

Ten or more counts support this clonotype. The chain has TRBV20-1 and TRBJ1-5; D is possibly TRBD1 (6 bases). V lost 5 bases, J lost 9 bases, and 14 bases lay in between. The CDR3 runs to 12 residues. Germline CDR1 and CDR2: DFQATT and SNEGSKA (reference sequence). CDR3 amino acids: CSAETRGRPQHF. CDR3 DNA: TGCAGTGCTGAAACCAGGGGCCGGCCCCAGCATTTT.

This clonotype showed up many times. The rearrangement joins TRBV2 to TRBJ1-2; a weak D match, TRBD1 (5 bases). The CDR3 is 13 amino acids. The V gene's germline CDR1 is SNHLY and CDR2 FYNNEI. Between the trimmed V and J ends, which lost 6 bases and 4 bases, there was a span of 12 bases. The CDR3 protein is CASSPGQAYGYTF. The CDR3 coding sequence is TGTGCCAGCAGCCCAGGGCAGGCCTATGGCTACACCTTC.

There are many counts of this clonotype. The chain joins TRBV6-2 or TRBV6-3 to TRBJ1-5; 9 bases line up with TRBD1. J lost 2 bases, V lost 5 bases, and 7 bases had no gene match. Looked up from germline, CDR1 is MNHEY and CDR2 is SVGEGT. The CDR3 is 16 amino acids. In nucleotides, the CDR3 is TGTGCCAGCAGTCGCATACAGGGGGCTGGCAATCAGCCCCAGCATTTT. Protein: CASSRIQGAGNQPQHF.